Below, 5 T cell receptor beta chains from the same sample are listed, as sequenced in a study of human T cells and chemical hapten exposure. MiXCR, run by TCRdb on the RACE reads, gives a single entry per CDR3 protein. The table includes some 36,000 distinct CDR3 sequences, 6% to 9.5% detected once. Time point noted: pre-sensitization, week 0. Treatment denoted: therapeutic diphenylcyclopropenone sensitization with weekly scalp DPC. The sequencing here drew on whole blood, taken in connection with sensitization to the hapten diphenylcyclopropenone (DPC). The source of these receptors is a woman between 45 and 60 years old with alopecia areata. Some clones in this sample may be carry-over from other donors' samples.

A few counts support this clonotype. The chain has TRBV14 and TRBJ1-1, with 11 nucleotides matching TRBD1. The trim removed 3 bases at V and 5 bases at J, leaving 2 bases unmatched. Germline V lookup: CDR1 SGHDN, CDR2 FVKESK. The CDR3 covers 14 residues. For the CDR3, the DNA is TGTGCCAGCAGCCACGGGACAGGGGGGACTGAAGCTTTCTTT. This encodes CASSHGTGGTEAFF.

This clonotype was observed many times. This chain joins TRBV20-1 and TRBJ1-1, with a tentative D call TRBD1 (5 bases). The ends were cut back, 6 bases at V and 1 base at J, with 15 bases in the middle. This CDR3 region has 14 residues. Germline loops: CDR1 DFQATT, CDR2 SNEGSKA (reference sequence). CDR3: CSAPRDGGNTEAFF. Written as DNA, the CDR3 is TGCAGTGCCCCGAGGGACGGGGGGAACACTGAAGCTTTCTTT.

The rearrangement joins TRBV28 to TRBJ2-7; D is unclear. The CDR3 runs to 12 residues. Per the germline V gene, CDR1 is MDHEN and CDR2 is SYDVKM. Trimming removed 2 bases from V and 3 bases from J, with 5 bases in between. CDR3 sequence: CASSLVRYEQYF. The CDR3 DNA follows: TGTGCCAGCAGTTTAGTCCGCTACGAGCAGTACTTC.

This clonotype has ten or more counts. J is TRBJ1-1 and V is TRBV6-4, with D hard to call. The CDR3 extends over 13 amino acids. V was clipped by 3 bases and J by 1 base, with 6 bases between them. Per germline, CDR1 MRHNA and CDR2 SNTAGT. DNA of the CDR3: TGTGCCAGCAGTGAGAGCAGGAACACTGAAGCTTTCTTT. Translated, it gives CASSESRNTEAFF.

The J gene is TRBJ2-7, the V gene TRBV5-1; D possibly corresponds to TRBD2 (5 bases). V shed 6 bases and J shed 1 base, with 14 bases lying between them. Germline assignment: CDR1 SGHRS and CDR2 YFSETQ. CDR3 size: 14 residues. CDR3 coding DNA: TGCGCCAGCACCTTCGGAAGCGGTTCCTACGAGCAGTACTTC. It yields the protein CASTFGSGSYEQYF.